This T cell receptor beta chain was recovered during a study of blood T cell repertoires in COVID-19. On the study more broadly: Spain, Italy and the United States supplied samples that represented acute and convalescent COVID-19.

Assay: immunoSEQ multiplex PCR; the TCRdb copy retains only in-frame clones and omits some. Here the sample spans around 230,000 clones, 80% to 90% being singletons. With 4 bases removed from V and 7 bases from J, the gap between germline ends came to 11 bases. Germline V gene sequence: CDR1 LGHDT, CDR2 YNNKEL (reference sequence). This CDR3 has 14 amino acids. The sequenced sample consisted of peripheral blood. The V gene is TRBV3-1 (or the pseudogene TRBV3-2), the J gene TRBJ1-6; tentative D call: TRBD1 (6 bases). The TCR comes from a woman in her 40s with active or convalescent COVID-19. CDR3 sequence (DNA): TGTGCCAGCAGCCCCGGACAGACGAATTCACCCCTCCACTTT. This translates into CASSPGQTNSPLHF.